These 7 T cell receptor beta chains came from one sample sequenced in a study of blood T cell repertoires in COVID-19. The table came from immunoSEQ multiplex PCR; TCRdb's copy has only in-frame clones and leaves some out. Of 200,000 to 250,000 clones listed, roughly 85% were seen once; the top ten hold less than 3.5%. The sequenced sample consisted of peripheral blood. These receptors were taken from a woman between 18 and 29 years old with acute or convalescent COVID-19.

V gene TRBV6-1 combines with J gene TRBJ2-1; 9 positions match TRBD2. Losses at the gene ends were 1 base for V and 6 bases for J; bases not matched to a gene: 4. The germline V gene encodes CDR1 MNHNS and CDR2 SASEGT. The CDR3 contains 15 residues. As DNA, the CDR3 is TGTGCCAGCAGTGAAGTAGCGGGAGTCAGCAATGAGCAGTTCTTC. Protein: CASSEVAGVSNEQFF.

The rearrangement uses TRBV7-2 and TRBJ1-5; a weak D match, TRBD1 (5 bases). CDR1 and CDR2 (germline): SGHTA, FQGNSA. V was pared by 5 bases and J by 7 bases, with 12 bases between. This CDR3 spans 13 amino acids. CDR3 protein: CASSPRVQQPQHF. CDR3 nucleotides: TGTGCCAGCAGCCCCAGGGTACAGCAGCCCCAGCATTTT.

The rearrangement uses TRBV7-9 and TRBJ1-4, with D uncertain. Germline V gene lookup returns CDR1 SEHNR and CDR2 FQNEAQ (reference sequence). The V end was cut by 5 bases, the J end by 5 bases, with 15 bases between. The CDR3 totals 15 residues. This CDR3 reads CASSDREVLNEKLFF. CDR3 DNA: TGTGCCAGCAGCGACCGGGAGGTCCTCAATGAAAAACTGTTTTTT.

This chain joins TRBV2 and TRBJ1-5, with D tentatively TRBD1 (6 bases). Deletions cut 6 bases from V and 1 base from J, with 13 bases between. The germline V gene has CDR1 SNHLY and CDR2 FYNNEI. This CDR3 comprises 15 residues. As DNA, the CDR3 is TGTGCCAGCAGGCCACAGGGAACCAGCAATCAGCCCCAGCATTTT. It codes for CASRPQGTSNQPQHF.

Only one count was recorded for this clone. This chain connects TRBV6-5 to TRBJ1-1; TRBD1 might be the D (6 bases). The germline V and J ends were trimmed by 10 bases and 3 bases, with 18 bases remaining between them. The CDR3 has 14 amino acids. Looked up from germline, CDR1 is MNHEY and CDR2 is SVGAGI. The CDR3 coding sequence is TGTGCCACCGCCCCGGGGGGCAAGGACACTGAAGCTTTCTTT. Protein product: CATAPGGKDTEAFF.

The rearrangement links TRBV7-9 to TRBJ2-2; TRBD1 is a possible D gene (7 bases). CDR1 is SEHNR, CDR2 FQNEAQ, per germline (reference sequence). This CDR3 contains 17 residues. Between the trimmed V and J ends, which lost 2 bases and 6 bases, there was a span of 19 bases. The CDR3: CASSLRYGGGEAGELFF. CDR3 coding DNA: TGTGCCAGCAGCTTAAGATATGGAGGGGGCGAAGCCGGGGAGCTGTTTTTT. The whole variable domain, remainder taken from reference TRBV7-9 and TRBJ2-2, is DTGVSQNPRHKITKRGQNVTFRCDPISEHNRLYWYRQTLGQGPEFLTYFQNEAQLEKSRLLSDRFSAERPKGSFSTLEIQRTEQGDSAMYLCASSLRYGGGEAGELFFGEGSRLTVL.

The chain is built from TRBV7-6 and TRBJ2-7; D might be TRBD2 (6 bases). CDR3 length: 16 residues. Between the trimmed V and J ends, which lost 3 bases and 2 bases, there was a span of 17 bases. From germline, CDR1 is SGHVS and CDR2 FNYEAQ. The CDR3 nucleotides are TGTGCCAGCAGCTTCGGGTCGGGGGTGACCGCCTACGAGCAGTACTTC. It yields the protein CASSFGSGVTAYEQYF.